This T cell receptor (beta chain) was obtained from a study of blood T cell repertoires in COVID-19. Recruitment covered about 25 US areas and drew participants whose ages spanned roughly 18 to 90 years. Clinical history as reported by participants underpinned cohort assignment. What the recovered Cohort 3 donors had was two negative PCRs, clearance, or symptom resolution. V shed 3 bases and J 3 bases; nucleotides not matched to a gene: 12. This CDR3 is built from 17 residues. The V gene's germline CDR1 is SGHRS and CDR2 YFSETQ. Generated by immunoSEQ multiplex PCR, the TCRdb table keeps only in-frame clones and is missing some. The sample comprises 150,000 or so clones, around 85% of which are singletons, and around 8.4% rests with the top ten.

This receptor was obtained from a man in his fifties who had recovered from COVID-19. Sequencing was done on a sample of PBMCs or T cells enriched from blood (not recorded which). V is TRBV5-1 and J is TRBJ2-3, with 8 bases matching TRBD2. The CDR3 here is CASSSPIAGGATDTQYF. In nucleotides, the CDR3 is TGCGCCAGCAGCTCTCCGATCGCGGGGGGAGCAACAGATACGCAGTATTTT.